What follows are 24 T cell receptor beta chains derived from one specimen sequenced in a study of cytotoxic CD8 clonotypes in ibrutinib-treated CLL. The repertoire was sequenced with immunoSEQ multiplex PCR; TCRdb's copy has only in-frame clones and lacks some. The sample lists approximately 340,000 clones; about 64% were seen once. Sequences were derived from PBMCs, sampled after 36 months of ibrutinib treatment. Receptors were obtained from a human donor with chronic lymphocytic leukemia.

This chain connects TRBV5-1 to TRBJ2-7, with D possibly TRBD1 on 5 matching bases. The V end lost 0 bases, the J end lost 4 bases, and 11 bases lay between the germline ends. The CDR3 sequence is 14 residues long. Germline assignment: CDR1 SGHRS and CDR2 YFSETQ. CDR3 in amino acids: CASSLGARAYEQYF. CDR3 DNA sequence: TGCGCCAGCAGCTTGGGGGCCAGGGCGTACGAGCAGTACTTC.

Here the CDR3 DNA reads TGTGCCAGCAGCTTGGGAGGGACAGGGGTATATGGCTACACCTTC. This codes for CASSLGGTGVYGYTF. This rearrangement joins TRBV5-4 to TRBJ1-2, with TRBD1 matching over 10 bases. V lost 0 bases and J lost 5; bases outside the gene matches: 4. Germline V lookup: CDR1 SGHNT, CDR2 YYREEE (reference sequence). CDR3 length: 15 residues. The complete variable domain, with remaining parts taken from reference TRBV5-4 and TRBJ1-2, reads ETGVTQSPTHLIKTRGQQVTLRCSSQSGHNTVSWYQQALGQGPQFIFQYYREEENGRGNFPPRFSGLQFPNYSSELNVNALELDDSALYLCASSLGGTGVYGYTFGSGTRLTVV.

In DNA form, the CDR3 reads TGTGCCAGCAGCTTGAGGCGGGGCAGGGGTAACTATGGCTACACCTTC. Protein: CASSLRRGRGNYGYTF. The chain has TRBV5-6 and TRBJ1-2; D is perhaps TRBD1 (6 bases). The germline CDR1 and CDR2 sequences are SGHDT and YYEEEE. V lost 1 base and J lost 1, with 14 bases in between. The CDR3 sequence is 16 residues long.

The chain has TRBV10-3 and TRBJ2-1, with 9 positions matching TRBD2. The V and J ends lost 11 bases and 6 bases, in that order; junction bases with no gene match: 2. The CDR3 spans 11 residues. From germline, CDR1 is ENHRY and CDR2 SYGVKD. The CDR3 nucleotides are TGTGCCTCGGGACTAGCCAATGAGCAGTTCTTC. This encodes CASGLANEQFF.

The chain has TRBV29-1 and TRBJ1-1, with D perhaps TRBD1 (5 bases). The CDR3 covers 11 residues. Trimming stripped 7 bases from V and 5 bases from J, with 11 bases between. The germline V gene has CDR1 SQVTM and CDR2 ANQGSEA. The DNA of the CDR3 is TGCAGCGCAGGGACTTTAACTGAAGCTTTCTTT. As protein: CSAGTLTEAFF.

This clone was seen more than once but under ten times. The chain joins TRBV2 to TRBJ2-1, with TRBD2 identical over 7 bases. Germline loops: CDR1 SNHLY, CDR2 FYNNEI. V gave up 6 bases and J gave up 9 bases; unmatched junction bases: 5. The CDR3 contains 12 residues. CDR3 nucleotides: TGTGCCAGCAGCTACAGCGGGGTTGAGCAGTTCTTC. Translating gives CASSYSGVEQFF.

The CDR3 is CASSVEPDPNEQFF. CDR3 nucleotides: TGTGCCAGCAGCGTAGAGCCCGATCCGAATGAGCAGTTCTTC. The chain carries TRBV9 and TRBJ2-1; D gene unclear. Germline CDR1 reads SGDLS; CDR2 reads YYNGEE. Trimming left V 0 bases short and J 7 bases short, with 11 bases between. This CDR3 is 14 amino acids long.

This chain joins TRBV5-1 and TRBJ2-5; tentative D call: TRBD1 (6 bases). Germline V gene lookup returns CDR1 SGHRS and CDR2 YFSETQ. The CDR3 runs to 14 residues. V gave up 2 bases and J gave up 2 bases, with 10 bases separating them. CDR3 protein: CASSFYREQETQYF. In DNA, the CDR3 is TGCGCCAGCAGCTTCTACAGGGAACAAGAGACCCAGTACTTC.

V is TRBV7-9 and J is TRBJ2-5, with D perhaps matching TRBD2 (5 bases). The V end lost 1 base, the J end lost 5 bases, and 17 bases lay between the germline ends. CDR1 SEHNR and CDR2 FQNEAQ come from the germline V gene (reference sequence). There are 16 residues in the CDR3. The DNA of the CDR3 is TGTGCCAGCAGCTTAGATGGAGGCTGGCACGGGGAGACCCAGTACTTC. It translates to CASSLDGGWHGETQYF.

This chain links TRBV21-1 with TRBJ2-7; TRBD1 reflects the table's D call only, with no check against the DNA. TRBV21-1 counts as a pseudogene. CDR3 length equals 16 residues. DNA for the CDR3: TGTGCCAGCAGCAAAGCGGTGCCAGTTTTTACCTACGAGCAGTACTTC. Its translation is CASSKAVPVFTYEQYF.

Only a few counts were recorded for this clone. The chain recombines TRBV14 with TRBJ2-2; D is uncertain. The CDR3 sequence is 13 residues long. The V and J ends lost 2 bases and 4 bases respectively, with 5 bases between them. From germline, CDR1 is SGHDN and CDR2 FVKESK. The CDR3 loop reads CASSQYGTGELFF. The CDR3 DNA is TGTGCCAGCAGCCAATATGGCACCGGGGAGCTGTTTTTT.

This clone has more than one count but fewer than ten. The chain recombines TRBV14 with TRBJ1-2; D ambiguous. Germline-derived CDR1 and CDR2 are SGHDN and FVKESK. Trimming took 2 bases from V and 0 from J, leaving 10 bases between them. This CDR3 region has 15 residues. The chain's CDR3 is CASSQRWQPNYGYTF. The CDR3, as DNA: TGTGCCAGCAGCCAAAGATGGCAGCCTAACTATGGCTACACCTTC.

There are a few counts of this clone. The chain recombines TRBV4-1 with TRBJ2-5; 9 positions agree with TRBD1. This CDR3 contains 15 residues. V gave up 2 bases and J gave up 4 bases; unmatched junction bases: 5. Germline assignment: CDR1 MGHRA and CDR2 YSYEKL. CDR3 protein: CASSQPGDRAETQYF. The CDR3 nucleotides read TGCGCCAGCAGCCAACCGGGGGACAGGGCAGAGACCCAGTACTTC.

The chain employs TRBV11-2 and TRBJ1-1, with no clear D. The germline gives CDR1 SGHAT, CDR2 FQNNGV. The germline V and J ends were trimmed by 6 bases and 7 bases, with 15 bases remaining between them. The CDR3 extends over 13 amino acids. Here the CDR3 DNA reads TGTGCCAGCAGATACCTGGGCGGACGTGAAGCTTTCTTT. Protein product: CASRYLGGREAFF.

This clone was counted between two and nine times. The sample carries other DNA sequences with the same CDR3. CDR3 nucleotide sequence: TGTGCCAGCTCACCAGGGTTGGAAGAGACCCAGTACTTC. It is translated as CASSPGLEETQYF. The chain recombines TRBV18 with TRBJ2-5; no clear D. V was pared by 2 bases and J by 3 bases, with 7 bases between. In germline, CDR1 is KGHSH, CDR2 LQKENI. The CDR3 is 13 residues long.

In DNA, the CDR3 is TGTGCCAGCAGCCAAGATGCAGGGGGGGATTTTTATGGCTACACCTTC. It yields the protein CASSQDAGGDFYGYTF. The rearrangement uses TRBV4-2 and TRBJ1-2; TRBD1 aligns across 7 bases. V lost 0 bases and J lost 5; bases outside the gene matches: 9. There are 16 residues in the CDR3. Germline V gives CDR1 LGHNA, CDR2 YNFKEQ.

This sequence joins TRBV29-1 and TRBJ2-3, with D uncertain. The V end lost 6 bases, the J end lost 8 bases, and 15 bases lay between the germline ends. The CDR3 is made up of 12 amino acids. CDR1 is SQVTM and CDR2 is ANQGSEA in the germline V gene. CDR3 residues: CSVTPFLGTQYF. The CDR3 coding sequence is TGCAGCGTCACCCCATTCTTGGGTACGCAGTATTTT.

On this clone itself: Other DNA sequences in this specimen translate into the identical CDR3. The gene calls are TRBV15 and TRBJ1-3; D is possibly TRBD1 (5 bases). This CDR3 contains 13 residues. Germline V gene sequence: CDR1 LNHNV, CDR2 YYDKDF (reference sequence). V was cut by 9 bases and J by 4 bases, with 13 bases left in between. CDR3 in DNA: TGTGCCACGCAGGGCTCGAACGGAAACACCATATATTTT. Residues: CATQGSNGNTIYF.

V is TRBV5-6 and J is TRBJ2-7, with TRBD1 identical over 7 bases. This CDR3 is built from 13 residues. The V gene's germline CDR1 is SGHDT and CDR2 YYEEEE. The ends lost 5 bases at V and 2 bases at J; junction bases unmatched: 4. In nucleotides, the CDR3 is TGTGCCAGCAGGAAAGGACAGGCCTACGAGCAGTACTTC. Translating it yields CASRKGQAYEQYF.

The DNA for the CDR3 is TGTGCCAGCAGTGACCAACCCCGGGGGCCCGAGGGTGAGCAGTTCTTC. Its protein is CASSDQPRGPEGEQFF. V is TRBV25-1 and J is TRBJ2-1, with D possibly being TRBD1 or TRBD2 (6 bases each). Between the trimmed V and J ends, which lost 3 bases and 9 bases, there was a span of 21 bases. There are 16 residues in the CDR3. Germline lookup yields CDR1 MGHDK and CDR2 SYGVNS.

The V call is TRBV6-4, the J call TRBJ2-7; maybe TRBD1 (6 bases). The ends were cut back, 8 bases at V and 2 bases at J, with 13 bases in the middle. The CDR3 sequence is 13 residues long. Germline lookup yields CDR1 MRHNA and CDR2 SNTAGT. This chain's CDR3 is CASGQTNAYEQYF. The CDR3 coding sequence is TGTGCCAGCGGACAGACTAATGCCTACGAGCAGTACTTC.

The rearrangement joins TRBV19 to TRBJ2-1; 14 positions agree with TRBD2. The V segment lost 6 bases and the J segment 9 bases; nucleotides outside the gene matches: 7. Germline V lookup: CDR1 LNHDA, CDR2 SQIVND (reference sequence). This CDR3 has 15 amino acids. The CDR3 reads CASRRLAGGPGEQFF. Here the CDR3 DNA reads TGTGCCAGTAGACGACTAGCGGGAGGGCCTGGTGAGCAGTTCTTC.

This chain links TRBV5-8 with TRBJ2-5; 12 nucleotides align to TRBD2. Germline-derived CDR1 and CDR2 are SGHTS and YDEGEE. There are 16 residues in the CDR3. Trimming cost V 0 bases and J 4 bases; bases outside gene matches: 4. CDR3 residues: CASSLAGLAGRETQYF. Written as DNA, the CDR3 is TGTGCCAGCAGCTTGGCAGGACTAGCGGGGCGAGAGACCCAGTACTTC.

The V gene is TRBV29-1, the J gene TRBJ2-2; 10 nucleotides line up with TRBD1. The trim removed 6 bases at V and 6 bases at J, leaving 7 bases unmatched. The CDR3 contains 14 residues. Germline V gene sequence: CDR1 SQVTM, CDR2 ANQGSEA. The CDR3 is CSVPGQGYAGELFF. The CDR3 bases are TGCAGCGTCCCGGGACAGGGGTATGCCGGGGAGCTGTTTTTT.